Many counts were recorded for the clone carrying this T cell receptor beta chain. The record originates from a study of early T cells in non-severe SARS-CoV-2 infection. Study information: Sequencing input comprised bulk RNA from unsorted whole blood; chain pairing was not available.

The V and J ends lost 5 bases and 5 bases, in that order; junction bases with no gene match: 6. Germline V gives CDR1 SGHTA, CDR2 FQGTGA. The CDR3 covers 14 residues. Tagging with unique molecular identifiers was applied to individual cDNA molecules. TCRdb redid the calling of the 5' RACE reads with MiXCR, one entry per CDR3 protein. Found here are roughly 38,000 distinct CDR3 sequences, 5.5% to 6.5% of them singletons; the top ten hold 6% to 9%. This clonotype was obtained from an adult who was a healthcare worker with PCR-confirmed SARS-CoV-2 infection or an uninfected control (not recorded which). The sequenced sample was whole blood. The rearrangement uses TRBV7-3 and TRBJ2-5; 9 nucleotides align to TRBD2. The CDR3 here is CASSPDGLAETQYF. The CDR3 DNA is TGTGCCAGCAGCCCAGACGGACTAGCGGAGACCCAGTACTTC.